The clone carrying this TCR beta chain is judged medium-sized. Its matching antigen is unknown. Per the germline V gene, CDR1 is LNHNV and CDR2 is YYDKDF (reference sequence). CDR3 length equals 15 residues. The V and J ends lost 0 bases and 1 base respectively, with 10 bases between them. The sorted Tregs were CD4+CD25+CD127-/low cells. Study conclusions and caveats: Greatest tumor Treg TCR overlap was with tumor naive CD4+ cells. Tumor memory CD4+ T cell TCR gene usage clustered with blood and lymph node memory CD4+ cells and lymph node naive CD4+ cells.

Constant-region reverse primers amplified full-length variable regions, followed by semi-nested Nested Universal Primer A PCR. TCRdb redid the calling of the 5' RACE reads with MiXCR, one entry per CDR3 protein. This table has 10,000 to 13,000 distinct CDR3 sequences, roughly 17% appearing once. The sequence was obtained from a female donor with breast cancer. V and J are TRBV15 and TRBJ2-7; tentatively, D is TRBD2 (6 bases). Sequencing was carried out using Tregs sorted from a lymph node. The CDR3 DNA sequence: TGTGCCACCAGCAGAGATAGCGGACGGTCCTACGAGCAGTACTTC. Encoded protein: CATSRDSGRSYEQYF.